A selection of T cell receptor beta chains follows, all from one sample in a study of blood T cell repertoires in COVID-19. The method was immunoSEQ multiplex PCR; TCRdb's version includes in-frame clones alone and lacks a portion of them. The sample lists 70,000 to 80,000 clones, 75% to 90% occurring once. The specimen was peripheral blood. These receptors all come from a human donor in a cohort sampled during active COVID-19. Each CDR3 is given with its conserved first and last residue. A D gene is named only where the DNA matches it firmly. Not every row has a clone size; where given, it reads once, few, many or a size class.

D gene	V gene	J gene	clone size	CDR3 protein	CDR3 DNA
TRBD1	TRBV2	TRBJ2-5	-	CASSRGGQGETQYF	TGTGCCAGCAGCCGAGGGGGCCAAGGGGAGACCCAGTACTTC
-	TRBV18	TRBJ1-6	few	CASSETGQNSPLHF	TGTGCCAGCTCAGAAACAGGGCAAAATTCACCCCTCCACTTT
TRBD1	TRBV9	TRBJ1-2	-	CASTTNLQGSGYTF	TGTGCCAGCACCACCAACCTACAGGGGAGTGGCTACACCTTC
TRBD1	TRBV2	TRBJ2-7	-	CASCPTGGLGYEQYF	TGTGCCAGCTGCCCGACAGGGGGGCTTGGCTACGAGCAGTACTTC
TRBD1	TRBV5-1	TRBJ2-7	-	CASSPRTGSSYEQYF	TGCGCCAGCTCCCCTAGGACAGGGAGCTCCTACGAGCAGTACTTC
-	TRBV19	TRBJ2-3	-	CASSWGQRLVDTQYF	TGTGCCAGTAGCTGGGGGCAGCGACTTGTAGATACGCAGTATTTT
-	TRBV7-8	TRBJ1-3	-	CASSLEPWLSGNTIYF	TGTGCCAGCAGCTTAGAACCGTGGCTTTCTGGAAACACCATATATTTT
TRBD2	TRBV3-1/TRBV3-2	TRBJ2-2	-	CASRSSGGTGELFF	TGTGCCAGCCGATCTAGCGGGGGCACCGGGGAGCTGTTTTTT
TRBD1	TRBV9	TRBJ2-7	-	CASSAGQVLSEQYF	TGTGCCAGCAGCGCGGGACAGGTTTTATCCGAGCAGTACTTC
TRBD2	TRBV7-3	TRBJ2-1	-	CASSPHRTAGGPGEQFF	TGTGCCAGCAGCCCCCACCGCACAGCGGGAGGGCCCGGGGAGCAGTTCTTC
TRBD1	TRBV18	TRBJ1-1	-	CASSPGQVGLGTEAFF	TGTGCCAGCTCACCAGGACAGGTTGGGCTCGGCACTGAAGCTTTCTTT
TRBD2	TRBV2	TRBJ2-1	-	CASRVTSGSNEQFF	TGTGCCAGCAGGGTGACTAGCGGGAGCAATGAGCAGTTCTTC
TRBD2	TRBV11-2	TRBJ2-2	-	CASSVLAGGITGELFF	TGTGCCAGCAGCGTACTAGCGGGAGGTATCACCGGGGAGCTGTTTTTT
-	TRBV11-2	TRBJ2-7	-	CASSLGPGGYEQYF	TGTGCCAGCAGCTTAGGCCCCGGGGGCTACGAGCAGTACTTC
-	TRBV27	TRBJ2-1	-	CASSLLGGAYNEQFF	TGTGCCAGCAGTTTACTGGGGGGAGCCTACAATGAGCAGTTCTTC
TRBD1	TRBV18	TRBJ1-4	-	CASSPQGRDEKLFF	TGTGCCAGCTCGCCACAGGGGAGGGATGAAAAACTGTTTTTT
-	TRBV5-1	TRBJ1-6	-	CASSLGGEGSPLHF	TGCGCCAGCAGCTTGGGGGGGGAGGGTTCACCCCTCCACTTT
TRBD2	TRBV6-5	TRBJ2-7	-	CASSPTWTSGEQYF	TGTGCCAGCAGTCCAACCTGGACTAGCGGAGAGCAGTACTTC
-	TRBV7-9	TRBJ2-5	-	CASSLGRAGKETQYF	TGTGCCAGCAGCTTAGGGAGGGCAGGCAAAGAGACCCAGTACTTC
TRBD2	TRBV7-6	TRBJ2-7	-	CASSLAGLGRLAGDETYEQYF	TGTGCCAGCAGCTTAGCCGGACTAGGGCGACTAGCGGGCGATGAGACCTACGAGCAGTACTTC
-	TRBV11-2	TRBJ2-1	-	CASSGGYPTAYNEQFF	TGTGCCAGCAGTGGGGGCTACCCCACTGCCTACAATGAGCAGTTCTTC
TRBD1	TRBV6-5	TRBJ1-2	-	CASSRLPGQGVGYTF	TGTGCCAGCAGTCGACTCCCTGGACAGGGGGTCGGCTACACCTTC
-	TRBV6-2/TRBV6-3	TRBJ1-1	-	CASSSPGGYAFF	TGTGCCAGCAGTTCCCCTGGGGGGTATGCTTTCTTT
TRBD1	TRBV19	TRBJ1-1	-	CASRQRGPTEAFF	TGTGCCAGCCGACAGAGGGGGCCCACTGAAGCTTTCTTT
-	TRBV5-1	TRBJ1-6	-	CASSLDRAGSPLHF	TGCGCCAGCAGCTTGGACAGGGCAGGGTCACCCCTCCACTTT
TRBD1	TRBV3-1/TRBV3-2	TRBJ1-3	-	CASSPSYPGGTGGGNTIYF	TGTGCCAGCAGCCCAAGCTATCCCGGGGGGACAGGTGGTGGAAACACCATATATTTT
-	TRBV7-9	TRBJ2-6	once	CASKSAGANVLTF	TGTGCCAGCAAGAGTGCTGGGGCCAACGTCCTGACTTTC
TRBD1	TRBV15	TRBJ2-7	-	CATSRDLLSGTAQAYEQYF	TGTGCCACCAGCAGAGATCTATTGTCCGGGACAGCTCAAGCCTACGAGCAGTACTTC
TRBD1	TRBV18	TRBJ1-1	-	CASSQGTGFGTEAFF	TGTGCCAGCTCACAAGGGACAGGGTTCGGAACTGAAGCTTTCTTT
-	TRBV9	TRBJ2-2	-	CASSGGRGGDTGELFF	TGTGCCAGCAGCGGCGGACGAGGGGGGGACACCGGGGAGCTGTTTTTT
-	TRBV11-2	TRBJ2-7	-	CASSLYPRGYEQYF	TGTGCCAGCAGCTTATATCCCAGGGGCTACGAGCAGTACTTC
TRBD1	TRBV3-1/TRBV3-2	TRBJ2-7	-	CASSLQPRDRGREQYF	TGTGCCAGCAGCCTTCAACCCCGGGACAGGGGGCGTGAGCAGTACTTC
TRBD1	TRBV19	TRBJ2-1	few	CATTSGTGKVEQFF	TGTGCCACTACCTCCGGGACAGGGAAAGTTGAGCAGTTCTTC
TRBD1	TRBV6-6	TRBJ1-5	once	CASSSFSGTGYQPQHF	TGTGCCAGCAGTTCCTTCTCCGGGACAGGGTACCAGCCCCAGCATTTT
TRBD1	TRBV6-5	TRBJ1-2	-	CASRTGERGYTF	TGTGCCAGCAGGACAGGGGAGCGTGGCTACACCTTC
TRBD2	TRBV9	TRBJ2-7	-	CASSYGTSGSYEQYF	TGTGCCAGCAGCTACGGGACTAGCGGATCCTACGAGCAGTACTTC
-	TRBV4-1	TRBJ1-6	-	CASSRSGNSPLHF	TGCGCCAGCAGCCGCTCGGGGAATTCACCCCTCCACTTT
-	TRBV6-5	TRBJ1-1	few	CASSPDMNTEAFF	TGTGCCAGCAGTCCGGACATGAACACTGAAGCTTTCTTT
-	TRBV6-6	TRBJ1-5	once	CASSVNRPGQPQHF	TGTGCCAGCAGCGTCAACAGGCCCGGGCAGCCCCAGCATTTT
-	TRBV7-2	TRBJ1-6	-	CASSRPAGRTNSPLHF	TGTGCCAGCAGCCGCCCGGCAGGGAGGACAAATTCACCCCTCCACTTT
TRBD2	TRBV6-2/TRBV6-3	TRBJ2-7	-	CASSSNRRGASYEQYF	TGTGCCAGCAGTTCAAACCGGCGGGGGGCCTCCTACGAGCAGTACTTC
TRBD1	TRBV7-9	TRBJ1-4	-	CASSRDRALVEKLFF	TGTGCCAGCAGCCGAGACAGGGCCCTGGTTGAAAAACTGTTTTTT
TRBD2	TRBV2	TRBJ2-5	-	CASSGGLAEETQYF	TGTGCCAGCAGTGGGGGACTAGCAGAAGAGACCCAGTACTTC
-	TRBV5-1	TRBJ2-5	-	CASSLGLTSPGTSETQYF	TGCGCCAGCAGCTTGGGACTGACGAGTCCGGGAACTTCGGAGACCCAGTACTTC